Each of the 3 T cell receptor beta chains below was sequenced from the same sample in a study of T cell responses to AZD1222 COVID-19 vaccine (dated by TCRdb to about 2021). What this sample's time point label stands for: baseline before first vaccination. The library was generated by the immunoSEQ multiplex PCR assay. What TCRdb holds here is the immuneACCESS table cut down to in-frame rearrangements. Part of the clones is not present; checked against another copy, under half of the missing clones reflect an unresolved V gene, and the others are unexplained. The sample contains 140,000 to 150,000 clones, 75% to 90% of them found a single time. More than 7% of the sample belongs to the ten largest clones. The sample consisted of peripheral blood, taken on day 0 of AZD1222 vaccination. These TCRs come from an adult in good health.

J is TRBJ2-1 and V is TRBV18; 8 nucleotides match TRBD2. The CDR3 covers 18 residues. V was clipped by 3 bases and J by 8 bases; unmatched bases: 18. Germline loops: CDR1 KGHSH, CDR2 LQKENI. The CDR3 coding sequence is TGTGCCAGCTCACCCCCTCGGGGCGGGGGGCCCGCCGGGGATGAGCAGTTCTTC. It specifies CASSPPRGGGPAGDEQFF.

This chain uses TRBV10-3 with TRBJ2-6; unclear D gene. Trimming pared 2 bases from V and 10 bases from J, leaving 9 bases between. CDR1 ENHRY and CDR2 SYGVKD come from the germline V gene. The CDR3 is made up of 13 amino acids. The CDR3 DNA sequence: TGTGCCATCAGTGAGGGCAGTTCAAACGTCCTGACTTTC. Translating it yields CAISEGSSNVLTF.

The CDR3 region is CAISESGVRDTGELFF. The CDR3 DNA is TGTGCCATCAGTGAGTCAGGAGTGCGCGACACCGGGGAGCTGTTTTTT. The chain joins TRBV10-3 to TRBJ2-2, with no clear D. Germline values: CDR1 ENHRY, CDR2 SYGVKD. This CDR3 comprises 16 residues. V gave up 0 bases and J gave up 3 bases, with 11 bases separating them.